The 4 T cell receptor beta chains presented below share a single source sample, sequenced in a study of blood T cell repertoires in COVID-19. The method was immunoSEQ multiplex PCR; TCRdb's version includes in-frame clones alone and lacks a portion of them. The sample shows hundreds of thousands of clones, about nine tenths of them seen only once. The sample was PBMCs or T cells enriched from blood (not recorded which). All receptors derive from a woman under 40 who had recovered from COVID-19.

The chain is built from TRBV16 and TRBJ1-2; maybe TRBD1 (5 bases). Trimming stripped 4 bases from V and 3 bases from J, with 18 bases between. The germline gives CDR1 KGHSY, CDR2 FQNENV. CDR3 size: 16 residues. CDR3 loop: CASSRSRVGPHYGYTF. CDR3 bases: TGTGCCAGCAGCCGTTCGCGTGTGGGGCCTCACTATGGCTACACCTTC.

This clone showed up just once. The V gene is TRBV6-2 or TRBV6-3, the J gene TRBJ2-7; 9 bases match TRBD1. V shed 2 bases, J shed 3 bases, and the junction held 5 bases outside the gene matches. The CDR3 extends over 15 amino acids. Looked up from germline, CDR1 is MNHEY and CDR2 is SVGEGT. CDR3 sequence: CASSYLRTGDYEQYF. The CDR3 DNA reads TGTGCCAGCAGTTACCTTAGGACAGGGGACTACGAGCAGTACTTC.

This sequence joins TRBV10-2 and TRBJ2-3, with 7 nucleotides matching TRBD1. V trimming: 5 bases; J trimming: 1 base; junction bases outside the gene matches: 6. The CDR3 spans 15 residues. CDR1 WSHSY and CDR2 SAAADI come from the germline V gene. This chain's CDR3 is CASSPQGEGTDTQYF. CDR3 nucleotides: TGCGCCAGCAGTCCCCAGGGGGAAGGCACAGATACGCAGTATTTT.

J is TRBJ1-1 and V is TRBV10-3, with 7 nucleotides matching TRBD1. Germline CDR1 reads ENHRY; CDR2 reads SYGVKD. Trimming removed 4 bases from V and 5 bases from J; junction bases left unmatched: 7. This CDR3 contains 14 residues. The CDR3 nucleotides read TGTGCCATCAGTGCGATACAGGGGCGGACTGAAGCTTTCTTT. Protein sequence: CAISAIQGRTEAFF.